A selection of T cell receptor beta chains follows, all from one sample in a study of blood T cells in healthy people across ages. TCRdb re-derived calls from the 5' RACE reads in MiXCR, one entry per CDR3 protein. Among roughly 570,000 distinct CDR3 sequences, 27% were seen once, and the ten largest hold less than 20%. Sequenced input: blood. All receptors derive from a woman aged 70-85 years in good health. The CDR3 runs from the conserved cysteine through the conserved F or W. The D gene is left open where the match is weak. Not all rows give a size; the values are once, few, many and, for expanded clones, a class.

V	J	D	size	CDR3	DNA
TRBV7-8	TRBJ2-1	-	-	CASSLAGRGNNEQFF	TGTGCCAGCAGCTTAGCAGGCAGGGGAAACAATGAGCAGTTCTTC
TRBV18	TRBJ2-2	-	-	CASSSPQRANTGELFF	TGTGCCAGCTCATCACCCCAAAGGGCGAACACCGGGGAGCTGTTTTTT
TRBV6-6	TRBJ2-5	TRBD2	-	CASSYAGREETQYF	TGTGCCAGCAGTTACGCCGGGAGGGAAGAGACCCAGTACTTC
TRBV5-1	TRBJ2-2	-	-	CASSLKVPTISTGELFF	TGCGCCAGCAGCTTAAAGGTTCCTACCATTTCTACCGGGGAGCTGTTTTTT
TRBV5-1	TRBJ2-7	-	few	CASSLGTDIYEQYF	TGCGCCAGCAGCTTGGGGACGGATATCTACGAGCAGTACTTC
TRBV27	TRBJ2-5	TRBD1	-	CASTSGQGDQETQYF	TGTGCCAGCACCTCCGGACAGGGCGACCAAGAGACCCAGTACTTC
TRBV7-2	TRBJ2-5	-	-	CASSLSRSETQYF	TGTGCCAGCAGCCTATCTAGGAGCGAGACCCAGTACTTC
TRBV29-1	TRBJ2-7	TRBD1	-	CSVALTGMVVKQYF	TGCAGCGTTGCCCTGACAGGGATGGTCGTGAAGCAGTACTTC
TRBV4-3	TRBJ2-5	TRBD2	few	CASSQGLAVQETQYF	TGCGCCAGCAGCCAGGGACTAGCGGTTCAAGAGACCCAGTACTTC
TRBV28	TRBJ2-2	TRBD2	-	CAGSFLSPTSGSGFGGELFF	TGTGCCGGCAGTTTTCTCTCCCCTACTAGCGGGAGTGGTTTTGGCGGGGAGCTGTTTTTT
TRBV12-3/TRBV12-4	TRBJ1-3	TRBD1	-	CASREGQASGNTIYF	TGTGCCAGCAGGGAGGGACAGGCCTCTGGAAACACCATATATTTT
TRBV7-9	TRBJ1-1	-	-	CASSARGFESPEAFF	TGTGCCAGCAGCGCACGTGGCTTCGAAAGTCCTGAAGCTTTCTTT
TRBV7-9	TRBJ1-3	-	-	CASSAPKAGNTIYF	TGTGCCAGCAGCGCCCCCAAGGCTGGAAACACCATATATTTT
TRBV29-1	TRBJ2-1	TRBD1	few	CSVEGQGYEQFF	TGCAGCGTTGAGGGACAGGGTTATGAGCAGTTCTTC
TRBV7-2	TRBJ2-3	-	few	CASSLANRQGRTDTQYF	TGTGCCAGCAGCTTGGCCAACAGGCAGGGCCGCACAGATACGCAGTATTTT
TRBV11-2	TRBJ2-5	-	-	CASSLDGRWETQYF	TGTGCCAGCAGCCTGGATGGTCGGTGGGAGACCCAGTACTTC
TRBV28	TRBJ2-1	TRBD2	-	CASSRRGGENEQFF	TGTGCCAGCAGTAGGCGGGGGGGCGAAAATGAGCAGTTCTTC
TRBV7-2	TRBJ2-2	TRBD2	few	CASSISGGASGELFF	TGTGCCAGCAGCATTAGCGGGGGGGCAAGCGGGGAGCTGTTTTTT
TRBV29-1	TRBJ1-1	-	-	CSVIQGMDTEAFF	TGCAGCGTAATACAGGGTATGGACACTGAAGCTTTCTTT
TRBV9	TRBJ1-2	-	-	CASSGNLDGYTF	TGTGCCAGCAGCGGAAACCTGGATGGCTACACCTTC